A single sample gave rise to the 8 T cell receptor beta chains below, sequenced in a study of T-cell memory formation after mild COVID-19. TCRdb recomputed calls from the 5' RACE reads with MiXCR, one row per CDR3 protein. The sample has about 280,000 distinct CDR3 sequences; under 8.5% are singletons. The sequenced sample consisted of PBMCs or a T cell subset sorted from them (not recorded which). These TCRs come from a man between 18 and 35 years old who had mild COVID-19 (a few samples of this study predate the infection). Cell type and time point are not known.

This clonotype was picked up many times. The chain recombines TRBV7-9 with TRBJ2-7; 7 positions match TRBD2. The CDR3 runs to 12 residues. Per germline, CDR1 SEHNR and CDR2 FQNEAQ (reference sequence). J was trimmed by 6 bases and V by 3 bases; bases with no gene match: 2. Written as DNA, the CDR3 is TGTGCCAGCAGCTTCACGGGGGGCGAGCAGTACGTC. Protein product: CASSFTGGEQYV.

This clonotype was detected many times. J is TRBJ2-6 and V is TRBV7-8, with D uncertain. V dropped 5 bases and J dropped 0 bases, with 8 bases sitting between them. Germline CDR1 and CDR2: SGHVS and FQNEAQ. The CDR3 consists of 15 residues. DNA of the CDR3: TGTGCCAGCAGCCAACGTAGCTCTGGGGCCAACGTCCTGACTTTC. It specifies CASSQRSSGANVLTF.

This clonotype has a handful of counts. The rearrangement joins TRBV3-1 to TRBJ2-1, with D tentatively TRBD2 (5 bases). V lost 4 bases and J lost 10, with 17 bases in between. The CDR3 is made up of 14 amino acids. CDR1 and CDR2 from the germline V gene are LGHDT and YNNKEL (reference sequence). The CDR3 bases are TGTGCCAGCAGCCGAAGGTGGCTAGCTGAGGAGCAGTTCTTC. This encodes CASSRRWLAEEQFF.

This clonotype was detected a few times. The V call is TRBV4-1, the J call TRBJ1-4; 7 bases align to TRBD1. Trimming removed 2 bases from V and 1 base from J; junction bases left unmatched: 10. Per the germline V gene, CDR1 is MGHRA and CDR2 is YSYEKL. The CDR3 runs to 18 residues. The CDR3: CASSQFKRQGGTNEKLFF. Written as DNA, the CDR3 is TGCGCCAGCAGCCAATTCAAGCGGCAGGGGGGAACTAATGAAAAACTGTTTTTT.

The rearrangement uses TRBV3-1 and TRBJ1-2; D possibly corresponds to TRBD1 (6 bases). This CDR3 is 16 amino acids long. In germline, CDR1 is LGHDT, CDR2 YNNKEL (reference sequence). V was clipped by 4 bases and J by 0 bases, with 15 bases between them. The chain's CDR3 is CASSLRGRSSNYGYTF. The CDR3 DNA follows: TGTGCCAGCAGCCTCAGGGGAAGGAGTTCTAACTATGGCTACACCTTC.

This clonotype has more than one count but fewer than ten. The gene calls are TRBV6-2 or TRBV6-3 and TRBJ2-1, with 15 bases fitting TRBD2. Germline CDR1 and CDR2: MNHEY and SVGEGT. This CDR3 has 18 amino acids. Losses at the gene ends were 5 bases for V and 4 bases for J; bases not matched to a gene: 9. DNA for the CDR3: TGTGCCAGCAGTGCCGGGACTAGCGGGGGGCCCCCATACAATGAGCAGTTCTTC. Encoded protein: CASSAGTSGGPPYNEQFF.

The chain joins TRBV5-1 to TRBJ2-1, with D possibly called TRBD1 or TRBD2 (5 bases each). This CDR3 contains 16 residues. Trimming pared 4 bases from V and 0 bases from J, leaving 14 bases between. Germline CDR1 is SGHRS and CDR2 is YFSETQ. This CDR3 is CASSLGRGSSYNEQFF. The DNA for the CDR3 is TGCGCCAGCAGCCTGGGGCGAGGGAGCTCCTACAATGAGCAGTTCTTC.

This clonotype occurred a few times. The chain is built from TRBV4-3 and TRBJ2-5; 7 bases are shared with TRBD2. The CDR3 runs 15 residues. After removal of 4 bases from V and 5 bases from J, the junction contained 10 bases not matched to a gene. Germline V lookup: CDR1 LGHNA, CDR2 YSLEER. CDR3 in amino acids: CASSPSELALETQYF. Here the CDR3 DNA reads TGCGCCAGCAGCCCGTCCGAACTAGCGCTGGAGACCCAGTACTTC.